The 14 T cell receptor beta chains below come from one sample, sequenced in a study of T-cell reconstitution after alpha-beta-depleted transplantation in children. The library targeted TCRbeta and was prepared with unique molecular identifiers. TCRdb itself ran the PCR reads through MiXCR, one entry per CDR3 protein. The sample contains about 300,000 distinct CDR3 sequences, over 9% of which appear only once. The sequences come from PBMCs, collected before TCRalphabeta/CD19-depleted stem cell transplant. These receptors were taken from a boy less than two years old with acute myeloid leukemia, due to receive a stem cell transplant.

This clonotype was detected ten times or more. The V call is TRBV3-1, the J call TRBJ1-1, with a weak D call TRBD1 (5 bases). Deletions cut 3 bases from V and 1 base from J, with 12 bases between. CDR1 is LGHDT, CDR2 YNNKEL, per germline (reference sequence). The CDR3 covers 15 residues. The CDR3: CASSHHRLSNTEAFF. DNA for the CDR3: TGTGCCAGCAGCCACCACAGGCTATCGAACACTGAAGCTTTCTTT. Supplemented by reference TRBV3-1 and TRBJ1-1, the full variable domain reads DTAVSQTPKYLVTQMGNDKSIKCEQNLGHDTMYWYKQDSKKFLKIMFSYNNKELIINETVPNRFSPKSPDKAHLNLHINSLELGDSAVYFCASSHHRLSNTEAFFGQGTRLTVV.

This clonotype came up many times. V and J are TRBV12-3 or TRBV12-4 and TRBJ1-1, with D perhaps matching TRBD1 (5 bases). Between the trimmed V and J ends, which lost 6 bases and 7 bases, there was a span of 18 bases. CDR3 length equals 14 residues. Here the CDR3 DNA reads TGTGCCAGCAGACTTGGGGCCATCTCGGGTGAAGCTTTCTTT. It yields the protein CASRLGAISGEAFF.

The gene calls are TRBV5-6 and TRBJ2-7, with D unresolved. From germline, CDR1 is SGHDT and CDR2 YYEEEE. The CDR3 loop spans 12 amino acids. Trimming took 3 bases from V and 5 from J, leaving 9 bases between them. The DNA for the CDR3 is TGTGCCAGCAGCTCCGTGATCGACGAGCAGTACTTC. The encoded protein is CASSSVIDEQYF.

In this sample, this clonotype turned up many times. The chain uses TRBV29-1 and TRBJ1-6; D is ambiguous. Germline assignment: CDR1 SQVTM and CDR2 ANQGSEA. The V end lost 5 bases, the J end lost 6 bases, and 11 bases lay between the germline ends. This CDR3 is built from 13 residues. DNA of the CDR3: TGCAGCGTTCGAGAGGGCTTTAATTCACCCCTCCACTTT. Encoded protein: CSVREGFNSPLHF.

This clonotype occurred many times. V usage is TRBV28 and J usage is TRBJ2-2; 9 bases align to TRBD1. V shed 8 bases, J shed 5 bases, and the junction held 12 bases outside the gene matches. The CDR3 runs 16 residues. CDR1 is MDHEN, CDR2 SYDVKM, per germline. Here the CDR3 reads CASFTRGQGKTGELFF. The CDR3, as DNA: TGTGCCAGCTTCACACGGGGACAGGGCAAGACCGGGGAGCTGTTTTTT. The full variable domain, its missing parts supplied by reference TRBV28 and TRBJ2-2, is DVKVTQSSRYLVKRTGEKVFLECVQDMDHENMFWYRQDPGLGLRLIYFSYDVKMKEKGDIPEGYSVSREKKERFSLILESASTNQTSMYLCASFTRGQGKTGELFFGEGSRLTVL.

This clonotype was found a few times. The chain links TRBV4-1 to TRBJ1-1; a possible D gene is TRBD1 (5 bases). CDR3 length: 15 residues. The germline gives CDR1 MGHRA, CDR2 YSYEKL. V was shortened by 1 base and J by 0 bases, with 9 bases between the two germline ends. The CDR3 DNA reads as TGCGCCAGCAGCCAAGTAGCAGGGCTGAACACTGAAGCTTTCTTT. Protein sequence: CASSQVAGLNTEAFF.

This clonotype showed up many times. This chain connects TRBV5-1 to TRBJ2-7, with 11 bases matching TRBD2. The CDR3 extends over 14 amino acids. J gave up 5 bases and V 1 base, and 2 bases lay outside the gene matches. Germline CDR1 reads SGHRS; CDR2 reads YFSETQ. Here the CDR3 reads CASSLTSGSHEQYF. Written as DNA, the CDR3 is TGCGCCAGCAGCTTGACTAGCGGGAGCCACGAGCAGTACTTC.

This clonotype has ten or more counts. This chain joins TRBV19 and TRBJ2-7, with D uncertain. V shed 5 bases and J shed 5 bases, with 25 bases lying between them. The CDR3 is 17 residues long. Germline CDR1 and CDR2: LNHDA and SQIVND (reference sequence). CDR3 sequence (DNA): TGTGCCAGTAGTTTCTACTTGGGCGCCCTGAAAGGTGACGAGCAGTACTTC. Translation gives CASSFYLGALKGDEQYF.

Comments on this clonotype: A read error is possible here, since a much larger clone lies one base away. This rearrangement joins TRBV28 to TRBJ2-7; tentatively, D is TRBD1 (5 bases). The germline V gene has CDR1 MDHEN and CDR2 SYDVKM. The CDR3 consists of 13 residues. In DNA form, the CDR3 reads TGTGCCCGCAGTGTTACTGACAGCTACGAGCAGTACTTC. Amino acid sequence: CARSVTDSYEQYF.

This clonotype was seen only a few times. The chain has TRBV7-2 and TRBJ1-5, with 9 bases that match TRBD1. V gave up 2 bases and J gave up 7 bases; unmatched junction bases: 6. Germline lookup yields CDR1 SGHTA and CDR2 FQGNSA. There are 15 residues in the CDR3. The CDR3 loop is CASSLTGGSGQPQHF. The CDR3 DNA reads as TGTGCCAGCAGCTTAACAGGGGGCTCAGGACAGCCCCAGCATTTT.

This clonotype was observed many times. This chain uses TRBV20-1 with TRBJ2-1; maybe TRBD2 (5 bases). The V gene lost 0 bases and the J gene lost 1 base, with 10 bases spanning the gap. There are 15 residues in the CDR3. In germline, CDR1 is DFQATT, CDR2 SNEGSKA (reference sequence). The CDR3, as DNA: TGCAGTGCTAGAGAGGAGCGGTGGTCCTACAATGAGCAGTTCTTC. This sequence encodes CSAREERWSYNEQFF.

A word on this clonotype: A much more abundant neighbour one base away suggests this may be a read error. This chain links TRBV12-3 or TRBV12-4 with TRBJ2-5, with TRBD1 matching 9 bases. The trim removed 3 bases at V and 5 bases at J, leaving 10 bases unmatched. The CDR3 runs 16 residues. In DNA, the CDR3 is TGTGCCAGCAGTTTCCCCTACAGGGGGCGCAGGGAGACCCAGTACTTC. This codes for CASSFPYRGRRETQYF.

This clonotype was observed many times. CDR3 sequence reads: CSAMTSGRVFF. Here the CDR3 DNA reads TGCAGTGCTATGACTAGCGGGAGGGTATTCTTC. This sequence joins TRBV20-1 and TRBJ2-1; 14 nucleotides agree with TRBD2. The CDR3 loop spans 11 amino acids. V was clipped by 4 bases and J by 16 bases; unmatched bases: 3. Germline-derived CDR1 and CDR2 are DFQATT and SNEGSKA (reference sequence).

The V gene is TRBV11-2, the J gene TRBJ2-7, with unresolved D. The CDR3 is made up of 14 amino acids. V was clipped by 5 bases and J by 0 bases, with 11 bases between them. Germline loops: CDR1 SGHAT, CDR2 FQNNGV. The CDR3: CASSRGGVSYEQYF. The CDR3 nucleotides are TGTGCCAGCAGCCGAGGTGGAGTCTCCTACGAGCAGTACTTC.